This TCR beta chain was recorded in a study of blood T cell repertoires in COVID-19. In the source study's methods: It was from reference gene primer amplification that nucleated cell counts were estimated. Sequencing was performed with immunoSEQ multiplex PCR; in TCRdb, only in-frame clones are kept and a portion is missing. V, J and clone size are taken as reported in that table, and D and trimming were inferred from the DNA itself. Of approximately 96,000 clones detected, 90% to 95% appear once; the ten largest clones hold approximately 4.3%. V lost 4 bases and J lost 5; bases outside the gene matches: 11. The length of the CDR3 is 16 residues. Germline V gives CDR1 SGHVS, CDR2 FNYEAQ.

Sequenced: peripheral blood. The origin of this receptor is a human donor with active COVID-19. The donor label of this sample is uncertain. The V call is TRBV7-6, the J call TRBJ2-7; TRBD2 matches 10 bases. In DNA, the CDR3 is TGTGCCAGCAGCTCCCCTAAGAGCGGGAGGGCAGACGAGCAGTACTTC. Amino acids: CASSSPKSGRADEQYF.